The clone carrying this T cell receptor beta chain has only a few counts. The CDR3 runs to 16 residues. CDR1 is LGHNA, CDR2 YSLEER, per germline. V lost 0 bases, J lost 6 bases, and 12 bases lay in between. This specimen comes from a study of T-cell memory formation after mild COVID-19. TCRdb re-called the 5' RACE reads with MiXCR, one entry per CDR3 protein. The data show more than 150,000 distinct CDR3 sequences, with around a tenth seen just once and less than 4% held by the top ten. The rearrangement links TRBV4-3 to TRBJ1-6, with D possibly being TRBD1 (5 bases). The TCR originated in a man aged 18 to 35 who had mild COVID-19 (a few samples of this study predate the infection). Cell type and time point are not known. Sample: PBMCs or a T cell subset sorted from them (not recorded which). CDR3 DNA: TGCGCCAGCAGCCAAGATTTCCGGGGGAGTAATTCACCCCTCCACTTT. Protein product: CASSQDFRGSNSPLHF.